The 6 T cell receptor beta chains below all came from one sample that was sequenced in a study of CD8+ T cells in alopecia areata. RNA, once extracted, was reverse transcribed into cDNA for use as the sequencing template. The assay was immunoSEQ multiplex PCR, and TCRdb's table has in-frame clones only and misses some. The data hold 200,000 or so clones, with roughly 50% observed a single time. Sample treatment: oral pan-JAK inhibitor, 5-10 mg twice daily. The starting material was CD4+ T cells sorted from blood, obtained at week 24, from a patient treated with tofacitinib. These receptors came from a human donor with alopecia areata.

V gene TRBV6-5 combines with J gene TRBJ2-5; 7 bases are a match to TRBD2. The J segment lost 5 bases and the V segment lost 4 bases, leaving 4 bases of the junction unmatched. CDR1 is MNHEY and CDR2 is SVGAGI in the germline V gene. This CDR3 has 13 residues. CDR3 loop: CASSFRLAETQYF. The CDR3 DNA reads TGTGCCAGCAGTTTTCGACTAGCCGAGACCCAGTACTTC.

This clone showed up just once. This chain joins TRBV4-3 and TRBJ2-5; D is unresolved. The germline V gene has CDR1 LGHNA and CDR2 YSLEER. V dropped 1 base and J dropped 4 bases, with 7 bases sitting between them. CDR3 length: 13 amino acids. CDR3 sequence (DNA): TGCGCCAGCAGCCAAGGTTCTGGAGAGACCCAGTACTTC. It is translated as CASSQGSGETQYF.

The chain carries TRBV5-1 and TRBJ1-2; 8 nucleotides match TRBD1. With 0 bases clipped from V and 0 bases from J, the junction kept 4 bases outside the gene matches. The germline V gene has CDR1 SGHRS and CDR2 YFSETQ. This CDR3 has 16 amino acids. CDR3 loop: CASSLGQGRPNYGYTF. The CDR3 DNA reads as TGCGCCAGCAGCTTGGGACAGGGGAGGCCTAACTATGGCTACACCTTC.

The sample holds a few counts of this clone. This chain joins TRBV29-1 and TRBJ1-5; 8 nucleotides line up with TRBD1. Looked up from germline, CDR1 is SQVTM and CDR2 is ANQGSEA. This CDR3 region has 13 residues. Unmatched junction bases numbered 7, after V lost 7 bases and J lost 5 bases. CDR3 region: CSAATGVDQPQHF. The CDR3, as DNA: TGCAGCGCAGCGACAGGGGTGGATCAGCCCCAGCATTTT.

The chain recombines TRBV7-2 with TRBJ2-3; a possible D gene is TRBD2 (7 bases). V lost 5 bases and J 13 bases, leaving 19 bases between the germline ends. Germline loops: CDR1 SGHTA, CDR2 FQGNSA. This CDR3 has 13 amino acids. The CDR3 is CASSPGASGMEYF. The CDR3, as DNA: TGTGCCAGCAGCCCGGGGGCCAGCGGGATGGAGTATTTT.

This chain connects TRBV4-3 to TRBJ2-7; D may be TRBD2 (6 bases). V lost 5 bases to trimming and J lost 2 bases, with 19 bases between them. This CDR3 has 16 amino acids. The germline V gene encodes CDR1 LGHNA and CDR2 YSLEER. The CDR3 DNA is TGCGCCAGCAGCGAAACGGGACTGCTTTTACCCTACGAGCAGTACTTC. Its translation is CASSETGLLLPYEQYF.